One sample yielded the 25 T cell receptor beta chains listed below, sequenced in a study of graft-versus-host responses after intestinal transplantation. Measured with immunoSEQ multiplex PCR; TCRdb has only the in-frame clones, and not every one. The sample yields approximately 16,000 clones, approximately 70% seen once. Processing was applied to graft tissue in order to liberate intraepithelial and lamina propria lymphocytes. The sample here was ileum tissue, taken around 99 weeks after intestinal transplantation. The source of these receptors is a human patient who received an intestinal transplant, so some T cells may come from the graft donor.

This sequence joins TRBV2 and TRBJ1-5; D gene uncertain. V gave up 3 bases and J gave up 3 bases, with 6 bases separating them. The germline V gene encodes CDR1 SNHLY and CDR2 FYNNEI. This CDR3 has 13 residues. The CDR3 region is CASSDRNNQPQHF. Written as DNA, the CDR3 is TGTGCCAGCAGTGATCGAAACAATCAGCCCCAGCATTTT.

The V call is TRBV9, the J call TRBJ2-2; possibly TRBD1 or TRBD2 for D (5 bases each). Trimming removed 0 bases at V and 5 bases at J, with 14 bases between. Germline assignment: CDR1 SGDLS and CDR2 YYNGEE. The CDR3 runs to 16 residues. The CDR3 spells CASSVDLGGLTGELFF. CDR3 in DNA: TGTGCCAGCAGCGTAGATCTTGGGGGATTGACCGGGGAGCTGTTTTTT.

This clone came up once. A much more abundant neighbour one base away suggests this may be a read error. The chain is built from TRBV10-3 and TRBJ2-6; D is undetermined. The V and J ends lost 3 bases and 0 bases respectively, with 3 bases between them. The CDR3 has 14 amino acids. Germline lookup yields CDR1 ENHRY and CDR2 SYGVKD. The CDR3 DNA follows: TGTGCCATCAGTGACAGCTCTGGGGCCAACGTCCTGACTTTC. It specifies CAISDSSGANVLTF.

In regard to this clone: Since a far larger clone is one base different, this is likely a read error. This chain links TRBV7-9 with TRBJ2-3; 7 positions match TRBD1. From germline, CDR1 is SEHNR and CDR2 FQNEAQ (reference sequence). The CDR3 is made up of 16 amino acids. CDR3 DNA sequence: TGTGCCGGCAGCTTTAGTCCGGACAGGATAACAGATACGCAGTATTTT. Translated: CAGSFSPDRITDTQYF.

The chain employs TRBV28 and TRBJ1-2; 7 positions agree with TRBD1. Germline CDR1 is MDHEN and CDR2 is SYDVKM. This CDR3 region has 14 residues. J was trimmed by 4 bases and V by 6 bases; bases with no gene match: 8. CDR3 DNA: TGTGCCAGCAGGATCCAGGGGGGTGGCTATGGCTACACCTTC. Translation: CASRIQGGGYGYTF.

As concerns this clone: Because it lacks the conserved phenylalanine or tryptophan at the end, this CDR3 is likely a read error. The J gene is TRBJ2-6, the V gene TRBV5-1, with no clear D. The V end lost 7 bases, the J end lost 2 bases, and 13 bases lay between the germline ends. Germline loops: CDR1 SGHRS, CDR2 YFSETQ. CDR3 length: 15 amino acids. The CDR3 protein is CASARVGTGANVLTL. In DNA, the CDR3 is TGCGCCAGCGCCCGGGTGGGTACTGGGGCCAACGTCCTGACTCTC.

The CDR3 DNA reads as TGTGCCAGCAGTTCCTGGTCCACGCAGTATTTT. Amino acids: CASSSWSTQYF. The genes are TRBV28 and TRBJ2-3; D remains ambiguous. This CDR3 comprises 11 residues. Trimming left V 4 bases short and J 9 bases short, with 8 bases between. Germline V gene lookup returns CDR1 MDHEN and CDR2 SYDVKM.

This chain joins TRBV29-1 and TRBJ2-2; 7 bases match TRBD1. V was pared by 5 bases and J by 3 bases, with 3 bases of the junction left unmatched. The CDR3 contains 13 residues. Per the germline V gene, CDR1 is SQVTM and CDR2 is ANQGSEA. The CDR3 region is CSVKGAHTGELFF. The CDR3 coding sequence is TGCAGCGTTAAGGGGGCGCACACCGGGGAGCTGTTTTTT.

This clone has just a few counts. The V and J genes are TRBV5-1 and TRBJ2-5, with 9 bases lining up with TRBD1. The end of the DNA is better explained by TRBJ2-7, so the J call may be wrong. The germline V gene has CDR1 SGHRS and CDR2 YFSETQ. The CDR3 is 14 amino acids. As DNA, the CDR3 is TGCGCCAGCAGCTCACAGGGGGCGGACTACGAGCAGTACTTC. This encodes CASSSQGADYEQYF.

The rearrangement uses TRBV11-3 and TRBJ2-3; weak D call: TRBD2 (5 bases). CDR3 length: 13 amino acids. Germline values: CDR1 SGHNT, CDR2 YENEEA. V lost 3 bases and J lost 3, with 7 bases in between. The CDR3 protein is CASSLGGTDTQYF. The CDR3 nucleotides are TGTGCCAGCAGCTTGGGCGGGACAGATACGCAGTATTTT.

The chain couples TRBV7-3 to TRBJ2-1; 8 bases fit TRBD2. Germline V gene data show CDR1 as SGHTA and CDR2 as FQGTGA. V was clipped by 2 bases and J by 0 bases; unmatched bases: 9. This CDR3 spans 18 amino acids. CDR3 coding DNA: TGTGCCAGCAGCTTACGCGGGAGGCAAATAAGCTCCTACAATGAGCAGTTCTTC. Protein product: CASSLRGRQISSYNEQFF.

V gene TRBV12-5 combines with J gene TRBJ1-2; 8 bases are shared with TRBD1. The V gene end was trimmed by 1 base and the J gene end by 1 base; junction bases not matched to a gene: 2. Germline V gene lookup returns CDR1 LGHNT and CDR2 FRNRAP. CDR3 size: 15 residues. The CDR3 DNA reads TGTGCTAGTGGTTTGGCCAGGGGGCTTAACTATGGCTACACCTTC. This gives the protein CASGLARGLNYGYTF.

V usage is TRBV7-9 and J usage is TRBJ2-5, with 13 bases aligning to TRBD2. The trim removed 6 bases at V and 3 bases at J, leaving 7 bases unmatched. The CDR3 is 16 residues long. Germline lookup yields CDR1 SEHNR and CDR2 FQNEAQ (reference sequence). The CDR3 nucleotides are TGTGCCAGCAGAGAGCCGGGACTAGCGGGGAAAGAGACCCAGTACTTC. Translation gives CASREPGLAGKETQYF. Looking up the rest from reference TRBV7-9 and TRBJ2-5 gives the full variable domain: DTGVSQNPRHKITKRGQNVTFRCDPISEHNRLYWYRQTLGQGPEFLTYFQNEAQLEKSRLLSDRFSAERPKGSFSTLEIQRTEQGDSAMYLCASREPGLAGKETQYFGPGTRLLVL.

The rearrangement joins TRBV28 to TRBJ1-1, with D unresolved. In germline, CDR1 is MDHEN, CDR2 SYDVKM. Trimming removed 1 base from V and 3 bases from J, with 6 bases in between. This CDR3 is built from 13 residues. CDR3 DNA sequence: TGTGCCAGCAGTTTATTAGGTGACACTGAAGCTTTCTTT. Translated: CASSLLGDTEAFF. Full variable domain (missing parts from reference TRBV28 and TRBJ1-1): DVKVTQSSRYLVKRTGEKVFLECVQDMDHENMFWYRQDPGLGLRLIYFSYDVKMKEKGDIPEGYSVSREKKERFSLILESASTNQTSMYLCASSLLGDTEAFFGQGTRLTVV.

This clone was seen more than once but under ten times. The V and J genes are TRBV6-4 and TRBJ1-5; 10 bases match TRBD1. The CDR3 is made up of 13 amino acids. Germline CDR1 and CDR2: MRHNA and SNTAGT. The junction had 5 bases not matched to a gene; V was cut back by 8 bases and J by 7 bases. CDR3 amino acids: CASRDRGLQPQHF. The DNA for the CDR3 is TGTGCCAGCCGGGACAGGGGCTTGCAGCCCCAGCATTTT.

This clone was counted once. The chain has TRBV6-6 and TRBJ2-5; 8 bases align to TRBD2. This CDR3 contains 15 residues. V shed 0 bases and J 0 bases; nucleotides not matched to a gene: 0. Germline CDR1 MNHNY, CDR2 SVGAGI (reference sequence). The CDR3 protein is CASSYSTSDQETQYF. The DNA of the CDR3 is TGTGCCAGCAGTTACTCGACTAGCGACCAAGAGACCCAGTACTTC.

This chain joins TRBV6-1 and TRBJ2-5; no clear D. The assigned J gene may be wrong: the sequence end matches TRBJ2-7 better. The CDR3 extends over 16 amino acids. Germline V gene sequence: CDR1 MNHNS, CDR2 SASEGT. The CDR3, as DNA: TGTGCCAGCAGTGACCCTAACCCCGCCAGGTTCTACGAGCAGTACTTC. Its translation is CASSDPNPARFYEQYF.

For the CDR3, the DNA is TGTGCCAGCAGCCAGGGGGTGAACACTGAAGCTTTCTTT. Protein product: CASSQGVNTEAFF. The chain carries TRBV2 and TRBJ1-1; 7 nucleotides align to TRBD1. In germline, CDR1 is SNHLY, CDR2 FYNNEI. The junction had 1 base not matched to a gene; V was cut back by 6 bases and J by 0 bases. CDR3 length equals 13 residues.

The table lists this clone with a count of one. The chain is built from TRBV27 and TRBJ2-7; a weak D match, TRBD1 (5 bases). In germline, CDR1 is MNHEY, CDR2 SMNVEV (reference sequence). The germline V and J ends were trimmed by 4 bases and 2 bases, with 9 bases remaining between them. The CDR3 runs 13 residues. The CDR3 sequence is CASSSKQAYEQYF. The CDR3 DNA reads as TGTGCCAGCAGTTCTAAACAGGCCTACGAGCAGTACTTC.

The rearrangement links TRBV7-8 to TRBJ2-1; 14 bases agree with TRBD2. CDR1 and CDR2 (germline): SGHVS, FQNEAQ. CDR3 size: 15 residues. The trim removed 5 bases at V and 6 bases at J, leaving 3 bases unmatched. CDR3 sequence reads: CASSRGTSGGNEQFF. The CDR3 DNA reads TGTGCCAGCAGCCGCGGGACTAGCGGGGGCAATGAGCAGTTCTTC.

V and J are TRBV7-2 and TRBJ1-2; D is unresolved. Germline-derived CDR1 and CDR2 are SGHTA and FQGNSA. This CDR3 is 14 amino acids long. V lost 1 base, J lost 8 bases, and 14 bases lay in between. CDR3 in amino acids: CASSLDVGSKGYTF. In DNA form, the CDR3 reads TGTGCCAGCAGCTTAGATGTGGGGAGTAAGGGCTACACCTTC.

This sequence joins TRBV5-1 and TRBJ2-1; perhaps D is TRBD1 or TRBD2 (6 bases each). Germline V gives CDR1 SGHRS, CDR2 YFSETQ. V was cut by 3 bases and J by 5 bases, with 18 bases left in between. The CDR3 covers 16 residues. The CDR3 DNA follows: TGCGCCAGCAGCTCCGGGGGCACCTCTTTAAACAATGAGCAGTTCTTC. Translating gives CASSSGGTSLNNEQFF.

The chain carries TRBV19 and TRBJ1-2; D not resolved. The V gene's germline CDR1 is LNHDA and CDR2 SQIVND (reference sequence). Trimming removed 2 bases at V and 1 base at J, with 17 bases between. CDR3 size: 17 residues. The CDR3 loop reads CASSITAMIPFNYGYTF. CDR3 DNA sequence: TGTGCCAGTAGTATAACGGCCATGATCCCCTTTAACTATGGCTACACCTTC.

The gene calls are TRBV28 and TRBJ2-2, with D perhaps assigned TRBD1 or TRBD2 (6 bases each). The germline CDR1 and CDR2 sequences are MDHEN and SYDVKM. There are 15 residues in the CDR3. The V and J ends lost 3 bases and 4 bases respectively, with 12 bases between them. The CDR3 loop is CASSFSGAGTGELFF. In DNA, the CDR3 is TGTGCCAGCAGTTTTTCGGGGGCGGGCACCGGGGAGCTGTTTTTT.

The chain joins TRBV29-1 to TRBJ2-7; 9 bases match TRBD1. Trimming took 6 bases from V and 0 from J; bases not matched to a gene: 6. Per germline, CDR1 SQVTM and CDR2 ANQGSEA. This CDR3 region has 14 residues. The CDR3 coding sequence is TGCAGCGTGAAGGGACAGGGAAGCTCCTACGAGCAGTACTTC. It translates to CSVKGQGSSYEQYF.